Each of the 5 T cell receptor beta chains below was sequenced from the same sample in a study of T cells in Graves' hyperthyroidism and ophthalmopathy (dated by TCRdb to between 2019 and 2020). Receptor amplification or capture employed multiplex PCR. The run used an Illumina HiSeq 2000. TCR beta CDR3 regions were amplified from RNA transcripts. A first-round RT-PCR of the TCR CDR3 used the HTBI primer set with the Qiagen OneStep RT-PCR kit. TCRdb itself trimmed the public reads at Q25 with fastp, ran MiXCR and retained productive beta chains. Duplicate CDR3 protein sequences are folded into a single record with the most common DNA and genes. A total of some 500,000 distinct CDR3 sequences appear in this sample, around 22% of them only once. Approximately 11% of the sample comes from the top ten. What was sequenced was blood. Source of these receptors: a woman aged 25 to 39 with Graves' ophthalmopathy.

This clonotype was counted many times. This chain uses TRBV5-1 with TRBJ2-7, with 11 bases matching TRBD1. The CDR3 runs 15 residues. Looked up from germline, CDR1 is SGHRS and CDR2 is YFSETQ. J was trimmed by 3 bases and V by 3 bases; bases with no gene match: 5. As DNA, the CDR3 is TGCGCCAGCAGCTGGGGACAGGGGGGCCTCTACGAGCAGTACTTC. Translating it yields CASSWGQGGLYEQYF.

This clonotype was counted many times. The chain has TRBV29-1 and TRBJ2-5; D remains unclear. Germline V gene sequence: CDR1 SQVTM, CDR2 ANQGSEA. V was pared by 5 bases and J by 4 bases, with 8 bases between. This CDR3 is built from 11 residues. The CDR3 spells CSVWWGETQYF. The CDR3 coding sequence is TGCAGCGTTTGGTGGGGAGAGACCCAGTACTTC.

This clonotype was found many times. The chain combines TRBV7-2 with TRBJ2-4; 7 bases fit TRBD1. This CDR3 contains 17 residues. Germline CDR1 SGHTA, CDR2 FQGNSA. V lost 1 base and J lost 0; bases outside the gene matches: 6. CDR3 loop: CASSLGQGQLAKNIQYF. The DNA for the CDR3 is TGTGCCAGCAGCTTAGGTCAGGGACAGTTAGCCAAAAACATTCAGTACTTC. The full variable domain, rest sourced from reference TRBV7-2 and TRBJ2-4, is GAGVSQSPSNKVTEKGKDVELRCDPISGHTALYWYRQSLGQGLEFLIYFQGNSAPDKSGLPSDRFSAERTGGSVSTLTIQRTQQEDSAVYLCASSLGQGQLAKNIQYFGAGTRLSVL.

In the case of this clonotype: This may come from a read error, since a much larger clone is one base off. The CDR3 reads CASSQVPAGGSGFYEQYF. The DNA for the CDR3 is TGCGCCAGCAGCCAAGTCCCCGCAGGGGGCAGTGGCTTCTACGAGCAGTACTTC. The V call is TRBV4-3, the J call TRBJ2-7; 8 bases fit TRBD1. Germline V gene data show CDR1 as LGHNA and CDR2 as YSLEER. The CDR3 has 18 amino acids. V shed 1 base and J 3 bases; nucleotides not matched to a gene: 14.

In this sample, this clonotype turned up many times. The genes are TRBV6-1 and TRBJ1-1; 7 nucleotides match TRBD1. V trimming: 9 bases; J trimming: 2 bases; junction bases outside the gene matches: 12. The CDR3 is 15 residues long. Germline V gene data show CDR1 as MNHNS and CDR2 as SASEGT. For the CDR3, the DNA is TGTGCCAGTAGTACCCAAGGGACAGTTAACACTGAAGCTTTCTTT. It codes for CASSTQGTVNTEAFF.